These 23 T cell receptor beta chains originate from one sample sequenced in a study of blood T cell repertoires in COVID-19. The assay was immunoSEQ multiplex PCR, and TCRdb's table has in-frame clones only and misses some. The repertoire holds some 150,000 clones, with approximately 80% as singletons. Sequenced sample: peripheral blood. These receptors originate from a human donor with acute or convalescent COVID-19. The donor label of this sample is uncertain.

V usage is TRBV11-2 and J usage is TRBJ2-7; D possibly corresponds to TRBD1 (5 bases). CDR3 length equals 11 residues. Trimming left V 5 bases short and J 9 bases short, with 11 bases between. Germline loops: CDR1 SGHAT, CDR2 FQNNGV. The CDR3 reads CASSETAAQYF. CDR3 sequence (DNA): TGTGCCAGCAGCGAGACAGCCGCGCAGTACTTC.

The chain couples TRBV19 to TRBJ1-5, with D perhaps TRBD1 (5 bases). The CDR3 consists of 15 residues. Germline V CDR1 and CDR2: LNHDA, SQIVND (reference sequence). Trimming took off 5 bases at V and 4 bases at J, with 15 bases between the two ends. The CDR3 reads CASSGWEGFNQPQHF. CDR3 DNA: TGTGCCAGTAGTGGATGGGAGGGGTTTAATCAGCCCCAGCATTTT.

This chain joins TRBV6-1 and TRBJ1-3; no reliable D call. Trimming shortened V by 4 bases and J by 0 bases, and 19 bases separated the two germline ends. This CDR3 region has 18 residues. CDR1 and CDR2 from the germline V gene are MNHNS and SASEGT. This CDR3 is CASSARTGFTNSGNTIYF. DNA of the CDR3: TGTGCCAGCAGTGCCCGGACGGGATTTACCAACTCTGGAAACACCATATATTTT.

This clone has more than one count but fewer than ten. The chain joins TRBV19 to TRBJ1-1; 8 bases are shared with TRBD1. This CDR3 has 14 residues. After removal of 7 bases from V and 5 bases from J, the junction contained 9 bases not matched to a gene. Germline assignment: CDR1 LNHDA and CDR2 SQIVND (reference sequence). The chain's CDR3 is CASILDRVGTEAFF. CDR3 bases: TGTGCCAGTATCCTGGACAGGGTGGGTACTGAAGCTTTCTTT.

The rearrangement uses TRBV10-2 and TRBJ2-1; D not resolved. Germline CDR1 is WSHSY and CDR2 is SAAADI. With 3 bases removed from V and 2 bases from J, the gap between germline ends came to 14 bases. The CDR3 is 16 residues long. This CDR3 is CASSDGPPRAYNEQFF. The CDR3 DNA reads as TGCGCCAGCAGTGATGGGCCGCCAAGAGCCTACAATGAGCAGTTCTTC.

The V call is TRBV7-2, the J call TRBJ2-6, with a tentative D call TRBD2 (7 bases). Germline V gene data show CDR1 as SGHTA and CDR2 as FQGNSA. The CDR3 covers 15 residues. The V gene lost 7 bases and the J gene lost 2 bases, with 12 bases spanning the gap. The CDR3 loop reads CASTGGSAGANVLTF. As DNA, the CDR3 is TGTGCCAGCACGGGGGGCAGCGCTGGGGCCAACGTCCTGACTTTC.

Written as DNA, the CDR3 is TGCGCCAGCAGCTTCCCACAGTACGTC. This encodes CASSFPQYV. The chain couples TRBV5-1 to TRBJ2-7; no definite D call. The germline CDR1 and CDR2 sequences are SGHRS and YFSETQ. This CDR3 is built from 9 residues. Trimming removed 2 bases from V and 10 bases from J, with 4 bases in between.

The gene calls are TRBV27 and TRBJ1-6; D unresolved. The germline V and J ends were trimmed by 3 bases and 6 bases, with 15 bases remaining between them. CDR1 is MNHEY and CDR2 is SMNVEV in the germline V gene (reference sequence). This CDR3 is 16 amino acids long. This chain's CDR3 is CASSLRSGISNSPLHF. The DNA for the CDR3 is TGTGCCAGCAGTTTGCGTTCGGGTATCAGTAATTCACCCCTCCACTTT.

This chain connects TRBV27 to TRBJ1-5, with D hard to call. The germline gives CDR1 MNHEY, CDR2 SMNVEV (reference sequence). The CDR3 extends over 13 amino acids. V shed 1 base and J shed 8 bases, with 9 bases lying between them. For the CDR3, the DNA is TGTGCCAGCAGTTTATACGGCGGGAAGCCCCAGCATTTT. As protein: CASSLYGGKPQHF.

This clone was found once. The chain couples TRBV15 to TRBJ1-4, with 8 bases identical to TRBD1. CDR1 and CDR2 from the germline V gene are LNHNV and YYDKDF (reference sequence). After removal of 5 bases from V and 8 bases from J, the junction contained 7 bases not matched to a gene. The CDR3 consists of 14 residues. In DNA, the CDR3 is TGTGCCACCAGCCGGGACAGGCTTGAGGAAAAACTGTTTTTT. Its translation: CATSRDRLEEKLFF.

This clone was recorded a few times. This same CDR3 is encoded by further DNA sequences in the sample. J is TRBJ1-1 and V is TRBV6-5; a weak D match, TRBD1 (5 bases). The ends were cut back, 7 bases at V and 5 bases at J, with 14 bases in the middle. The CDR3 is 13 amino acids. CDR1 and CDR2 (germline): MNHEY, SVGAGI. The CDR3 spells CASTRGDGTEAFF. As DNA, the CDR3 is TGTGCCAGCACCCGGGGGGATGGGACTGAAGCTTTCTTT.

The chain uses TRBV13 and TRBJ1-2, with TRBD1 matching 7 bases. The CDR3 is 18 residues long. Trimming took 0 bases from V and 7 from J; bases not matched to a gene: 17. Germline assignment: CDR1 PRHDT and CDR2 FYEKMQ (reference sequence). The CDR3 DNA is TGTGCCAGCAGCTTAGGCGGGGCCAGGGGGGACATGGGTAGTGGCTACACCTTC. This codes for CASSLGGARGDMGSGYTF.

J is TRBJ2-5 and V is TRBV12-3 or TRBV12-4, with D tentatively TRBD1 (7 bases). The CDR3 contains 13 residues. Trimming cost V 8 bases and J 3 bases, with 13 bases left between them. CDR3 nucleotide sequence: TGTGCCAGCGCCGGGGGACAGAAAGAGACCCAGTACTTC. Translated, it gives CASAGGQKETQYF.

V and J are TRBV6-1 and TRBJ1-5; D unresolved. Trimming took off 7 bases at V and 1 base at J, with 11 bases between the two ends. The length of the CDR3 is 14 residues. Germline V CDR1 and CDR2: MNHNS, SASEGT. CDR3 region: CASIRPGSNQPQHF. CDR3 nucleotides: TGTGCCAGCATACGTCCCGGGAGCAATCAGCCCCAGCATTTT.

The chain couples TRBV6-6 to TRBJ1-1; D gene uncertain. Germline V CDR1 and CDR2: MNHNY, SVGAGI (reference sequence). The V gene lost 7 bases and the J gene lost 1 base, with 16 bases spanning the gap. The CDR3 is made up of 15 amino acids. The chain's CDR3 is CASNPVGLGNTEAFF. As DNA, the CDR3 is TGTGCCAGCAACCCTGTCGGACTCGGGAACACTGAAGCTTTCTTT.

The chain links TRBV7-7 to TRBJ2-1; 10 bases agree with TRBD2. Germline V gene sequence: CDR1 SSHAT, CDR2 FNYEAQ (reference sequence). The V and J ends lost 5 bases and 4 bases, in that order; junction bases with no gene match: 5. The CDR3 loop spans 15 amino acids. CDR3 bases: TGTGCCAGCAGCCTCGGGACTAGCGCATACAATGAGCAGTTCTTC. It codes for CASSLGTSAYNEQFF.

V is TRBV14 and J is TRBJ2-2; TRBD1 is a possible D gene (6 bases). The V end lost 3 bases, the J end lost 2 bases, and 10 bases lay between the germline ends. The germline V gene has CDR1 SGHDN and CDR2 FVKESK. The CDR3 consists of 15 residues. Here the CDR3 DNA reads TGTGCCAGCAGCCAGGCGGACAGTAACACCGGGGAGCTGTTTTTT. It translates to CASSQADSNTGELFF.

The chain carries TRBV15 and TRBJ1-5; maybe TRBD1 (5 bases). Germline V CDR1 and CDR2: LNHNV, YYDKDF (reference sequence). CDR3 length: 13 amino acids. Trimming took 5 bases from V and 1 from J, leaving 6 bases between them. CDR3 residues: CATSQGSNQPQHF. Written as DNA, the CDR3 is TGTGCCACCAGCCAGGGAAGCAATCAGCCCCAGCATTTT.

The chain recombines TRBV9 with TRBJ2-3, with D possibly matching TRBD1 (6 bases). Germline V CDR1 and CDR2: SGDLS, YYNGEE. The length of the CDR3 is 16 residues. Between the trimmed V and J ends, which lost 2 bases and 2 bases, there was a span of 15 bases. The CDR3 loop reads CASSVQGGSFTDTQYF. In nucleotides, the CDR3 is TGTGCCAGCAGCGTCCAAGGGGGTTCCTTCACAGATACGCAGTATTTT.

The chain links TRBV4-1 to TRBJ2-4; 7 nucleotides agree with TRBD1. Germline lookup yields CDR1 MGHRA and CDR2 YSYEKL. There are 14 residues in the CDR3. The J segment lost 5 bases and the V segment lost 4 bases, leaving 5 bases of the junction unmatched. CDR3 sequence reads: CASSLLTGENIQYF. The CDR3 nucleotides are TGCGCCAGCAGCCTTCTAACAGGGGAAAACATTCAGTACTTC.

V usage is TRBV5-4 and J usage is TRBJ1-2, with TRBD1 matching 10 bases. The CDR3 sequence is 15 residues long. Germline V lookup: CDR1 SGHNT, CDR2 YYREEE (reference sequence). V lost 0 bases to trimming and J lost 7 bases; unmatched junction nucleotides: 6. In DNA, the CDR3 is TGTGCCAGCAGCTTGGCCGGGGACAGGGGCTCTGGCTACACCTTC. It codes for CASSLAGDRGSGYTF.

The CDR3 DNA is TGTGCCAGCAGCTTTGAGTTGAACACTGAAGCTTTCTTT. Translation gives CASSFELNTEAFF. The V and J genes are TRBV9 and TRBJ1-1; D is uncertain. The CDR3 totals 13 residues. The V and J ends lost 4 bases and 0 bases respectively, with 7 bases between them. Germline loops: CDR1 SGDLS, CDR2 YYNGEE.

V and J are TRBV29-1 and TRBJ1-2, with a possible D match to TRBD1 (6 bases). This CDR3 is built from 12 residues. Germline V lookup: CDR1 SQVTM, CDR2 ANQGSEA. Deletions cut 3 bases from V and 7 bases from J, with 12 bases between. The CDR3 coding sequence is TGCAGCGTTGACAAGGGGGTTTTTGGCTACACCTTC. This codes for CSVDKGVFGYTF.